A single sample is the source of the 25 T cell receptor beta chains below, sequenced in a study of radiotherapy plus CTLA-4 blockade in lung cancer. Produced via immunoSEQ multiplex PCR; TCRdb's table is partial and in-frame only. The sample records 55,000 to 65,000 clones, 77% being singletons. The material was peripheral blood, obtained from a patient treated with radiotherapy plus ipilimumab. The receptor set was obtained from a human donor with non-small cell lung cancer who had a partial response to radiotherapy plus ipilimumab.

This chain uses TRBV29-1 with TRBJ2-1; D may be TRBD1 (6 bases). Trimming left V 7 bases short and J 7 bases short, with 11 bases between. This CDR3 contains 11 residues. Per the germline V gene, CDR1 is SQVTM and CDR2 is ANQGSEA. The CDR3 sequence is CSGRQGNEQFF. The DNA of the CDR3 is TGCAGCGGCCGGCAGGGGAATGAGCAGTTCTTC.

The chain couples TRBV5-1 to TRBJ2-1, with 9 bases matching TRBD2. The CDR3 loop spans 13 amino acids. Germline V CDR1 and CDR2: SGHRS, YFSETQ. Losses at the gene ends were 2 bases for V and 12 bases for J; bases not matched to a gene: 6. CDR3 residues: CASSFRLAAMQFF. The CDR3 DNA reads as TGCGCCAGCAGCTTTAGACTAGCGGCAATGCAGTTCTTC.

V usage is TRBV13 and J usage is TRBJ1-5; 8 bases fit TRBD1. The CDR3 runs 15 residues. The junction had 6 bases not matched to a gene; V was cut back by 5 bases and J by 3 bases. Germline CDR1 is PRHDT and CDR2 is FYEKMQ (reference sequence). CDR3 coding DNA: TGTGCCAGCAGCACCGGACAGGGCGTCAATCAGCCCCAGCATTTT. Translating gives CASSTGQGVNQPQHF.

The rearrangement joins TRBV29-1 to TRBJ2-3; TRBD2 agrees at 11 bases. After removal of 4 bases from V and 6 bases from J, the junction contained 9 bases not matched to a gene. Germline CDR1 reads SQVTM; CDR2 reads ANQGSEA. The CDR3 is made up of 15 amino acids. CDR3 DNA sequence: TGCAGCGTTGTGGAGACTAGCGGGGAGGGGGATACGCAGTATTTT. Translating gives CSVVETSGEGDTQYF.

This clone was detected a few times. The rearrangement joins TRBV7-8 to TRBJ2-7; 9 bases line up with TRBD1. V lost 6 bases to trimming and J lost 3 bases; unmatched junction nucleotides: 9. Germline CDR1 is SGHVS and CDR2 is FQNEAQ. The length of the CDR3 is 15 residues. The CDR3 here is CASSPGTGLNYEQYF. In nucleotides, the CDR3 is TGTGCCAGCAGTCCAGGGACAGGGTTAAACTACGAGCAGTACTTC.

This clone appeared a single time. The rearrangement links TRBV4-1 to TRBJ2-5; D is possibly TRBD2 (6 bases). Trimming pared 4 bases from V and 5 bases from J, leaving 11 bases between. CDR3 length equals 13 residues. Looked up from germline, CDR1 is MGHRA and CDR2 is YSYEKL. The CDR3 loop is CASSLGGGETQYF. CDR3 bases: TGCGCCAGCAGCCTCGGGGGAGGTGAGACCCAGTACTTC.

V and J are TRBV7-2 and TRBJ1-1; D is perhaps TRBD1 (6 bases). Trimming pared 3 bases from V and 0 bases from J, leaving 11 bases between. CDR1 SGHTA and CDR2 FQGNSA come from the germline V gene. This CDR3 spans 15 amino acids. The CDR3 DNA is TGTGCCAGCAGCTTGGACAGCAATATGAACACTGAAGCTTTCTTT. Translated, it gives CASSLDSNMNTEAFF.

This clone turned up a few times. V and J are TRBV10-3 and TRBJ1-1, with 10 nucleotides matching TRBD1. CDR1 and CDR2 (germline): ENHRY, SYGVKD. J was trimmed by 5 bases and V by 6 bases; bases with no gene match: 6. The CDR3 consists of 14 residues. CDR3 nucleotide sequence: TGTGCCATCAGCCCCGGACAGGGGGTTACTGAAGCTTTCTTT. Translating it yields CAISPGQGVTEAFF.

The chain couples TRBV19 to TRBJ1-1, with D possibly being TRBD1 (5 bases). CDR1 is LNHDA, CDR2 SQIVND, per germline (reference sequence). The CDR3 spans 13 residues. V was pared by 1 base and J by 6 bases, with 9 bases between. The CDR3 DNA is TGTGCCAGTAGTATAGTAGGGGCGCCTGAAGCTTTCTTT. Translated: CASSIVGAPEAFF.

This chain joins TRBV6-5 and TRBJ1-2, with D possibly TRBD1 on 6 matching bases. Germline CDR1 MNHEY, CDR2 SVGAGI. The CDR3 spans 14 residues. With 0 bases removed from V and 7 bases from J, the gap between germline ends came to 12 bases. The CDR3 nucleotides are TGTGCCAGCAGTTACTCATCAGGGGCCAGTGGCTACACCTTC. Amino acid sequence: CASSYSSGASGYTF.

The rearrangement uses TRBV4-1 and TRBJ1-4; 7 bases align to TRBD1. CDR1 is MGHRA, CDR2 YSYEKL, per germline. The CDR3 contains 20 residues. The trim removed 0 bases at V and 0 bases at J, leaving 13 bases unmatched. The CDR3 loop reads CASSQEGGGQETSTNEKLFF. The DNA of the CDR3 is TGCGCCAGCAGCCAAGAGGGGGGCGGACAGGAGACATCAACTAATGAAAAACTGTTTTTT.

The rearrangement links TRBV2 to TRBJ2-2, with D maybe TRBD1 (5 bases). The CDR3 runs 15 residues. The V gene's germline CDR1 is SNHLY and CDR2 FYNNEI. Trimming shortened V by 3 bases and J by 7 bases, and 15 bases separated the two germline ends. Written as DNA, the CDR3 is TGTGCCAGCAGTGATCAACAGGCTCAGGGCGGGGAGCTGTTTTTT. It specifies CASSDQQAQGGELFF.

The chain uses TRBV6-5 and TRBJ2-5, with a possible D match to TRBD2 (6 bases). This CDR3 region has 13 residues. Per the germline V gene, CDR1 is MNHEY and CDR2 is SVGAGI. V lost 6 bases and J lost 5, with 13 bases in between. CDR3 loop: CASRTGVGETQYF. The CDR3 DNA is TGTGCCAGCAGGACGGGGGTGGGGGAGACCCAGTACTTC.

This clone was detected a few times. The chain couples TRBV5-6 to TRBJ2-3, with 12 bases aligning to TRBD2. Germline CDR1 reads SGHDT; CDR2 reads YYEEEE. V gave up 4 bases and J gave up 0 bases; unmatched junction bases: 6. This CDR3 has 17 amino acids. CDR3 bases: TGTGCCAGCAGCGTGGCTAGCGGGGGGGCAAGCACAGATACGCAGTATTTT. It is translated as CASSVASGGASTDTQYF.

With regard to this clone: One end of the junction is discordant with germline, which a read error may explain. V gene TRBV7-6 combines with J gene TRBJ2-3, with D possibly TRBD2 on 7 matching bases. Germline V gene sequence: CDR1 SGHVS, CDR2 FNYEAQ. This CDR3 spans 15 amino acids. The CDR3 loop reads CASSLGTGTTVTQYF. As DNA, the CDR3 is TGTGCCAGCAGCTTGGGAACAGGGACTACAGTTACGCAGTATTTT.

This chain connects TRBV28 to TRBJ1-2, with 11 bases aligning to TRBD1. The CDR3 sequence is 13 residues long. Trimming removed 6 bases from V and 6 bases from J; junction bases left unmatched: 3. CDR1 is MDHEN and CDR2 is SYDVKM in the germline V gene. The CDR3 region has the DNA TGTGCCAGCAGGGGGGACAGGGGGAATGGCTACACCTTC. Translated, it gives CASRGDRGNGYTF.

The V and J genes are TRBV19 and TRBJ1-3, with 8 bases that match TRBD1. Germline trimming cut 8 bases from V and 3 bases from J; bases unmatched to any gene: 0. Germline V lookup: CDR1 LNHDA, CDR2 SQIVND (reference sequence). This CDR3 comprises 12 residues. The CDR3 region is CASGTGGNTIYF. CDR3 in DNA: TGTGCCAGTGGGACAGGTGGAAACACCATATATTTT.

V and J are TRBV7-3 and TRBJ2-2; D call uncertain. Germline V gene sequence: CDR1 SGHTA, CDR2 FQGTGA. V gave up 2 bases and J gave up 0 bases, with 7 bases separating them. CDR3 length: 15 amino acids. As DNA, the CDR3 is TGTGCCAGCAGCTTATCTGCGGCGAACACCGGGGAGCTGTTTTTT. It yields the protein CASSLSAANTGELFF.

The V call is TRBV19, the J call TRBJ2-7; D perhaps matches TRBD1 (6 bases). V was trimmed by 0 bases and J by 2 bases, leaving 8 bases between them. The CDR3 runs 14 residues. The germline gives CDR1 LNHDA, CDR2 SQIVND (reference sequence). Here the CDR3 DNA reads TGTGCCAGTAGTATAGATCAGGGGCCCTACGAGCAGTACTTC. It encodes CASSIDQGPYEQYF.

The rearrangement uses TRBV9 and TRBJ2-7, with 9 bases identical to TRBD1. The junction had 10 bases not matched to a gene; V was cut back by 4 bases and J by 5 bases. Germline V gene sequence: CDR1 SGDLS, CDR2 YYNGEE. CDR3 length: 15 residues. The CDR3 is CASSPDRGPQDEQYF. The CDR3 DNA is TGTGCCAGCAGCCCGGACAGGGGTCCACAGGACGAGCAGTACTTC.

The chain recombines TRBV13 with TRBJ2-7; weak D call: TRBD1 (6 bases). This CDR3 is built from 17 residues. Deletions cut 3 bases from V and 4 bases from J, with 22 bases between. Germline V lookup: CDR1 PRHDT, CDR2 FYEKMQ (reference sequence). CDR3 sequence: CASSLGAGARARYEQYF. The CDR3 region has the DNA TGTGCCAGCAGCTTGGGAGCAGGGGCGCGGGCCAGGTACGAGCAGTACTTC.

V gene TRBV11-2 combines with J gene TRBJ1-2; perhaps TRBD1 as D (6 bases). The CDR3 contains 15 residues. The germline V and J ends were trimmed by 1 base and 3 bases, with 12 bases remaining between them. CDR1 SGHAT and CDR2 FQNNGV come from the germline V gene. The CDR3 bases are TGTGCCAGCAGCTTAGGACCAGGGGTGGACTATGGCTACACCTTC. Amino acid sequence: CASSLGPGVDYGYTF. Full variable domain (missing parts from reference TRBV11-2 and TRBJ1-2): EAGVAQSPRYKIIEKRQSVAFWCNPISGHATLYWYQQILGQGPKLLIQFQNNGVVDDSQLPKDRFSAERLKGVDSTLKIQPAKLEDSAVYLCASSLGPGVDYGYTFGSGTRLTVV.

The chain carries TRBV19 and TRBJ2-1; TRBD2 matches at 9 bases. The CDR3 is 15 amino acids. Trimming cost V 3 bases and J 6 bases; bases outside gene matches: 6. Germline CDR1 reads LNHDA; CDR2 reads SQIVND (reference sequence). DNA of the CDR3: TGTGCCAGTAGTATGGGTCTAGCGGGGAGCAATGAGCAGTTCTTC. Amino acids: CASSMGLAGSNEQFF.

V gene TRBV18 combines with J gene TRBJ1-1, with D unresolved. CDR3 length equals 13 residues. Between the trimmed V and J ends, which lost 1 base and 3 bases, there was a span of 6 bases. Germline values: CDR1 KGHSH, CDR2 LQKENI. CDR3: CASSPRGDTEAFF. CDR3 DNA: TGTGCCAGCTCACCACGCGGTGACACTGAAGCTTTCTTT.

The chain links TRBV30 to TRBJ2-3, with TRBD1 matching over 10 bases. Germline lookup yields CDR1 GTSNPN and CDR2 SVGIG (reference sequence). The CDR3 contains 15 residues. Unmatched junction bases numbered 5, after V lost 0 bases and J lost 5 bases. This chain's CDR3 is CAWSVGTGEGDTQYF. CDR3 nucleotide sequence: TGTGCCTGGAGTGTAGGGACAGGGGAAGGAGATACGCAGTATTTT.